This T cell receptor beta chain appears in the sequencing data of a study of cytomegalovirus exposure and HLA in healthy donors. This CDR3 has 13 amino acids. Germline loops: CDR1 MGHDK, CDR2 SYGVNS. Between the trimmed V and J ends, which lost 3 bases and 5 bases, there was a span of 10 bases. As regards this clone: Its antigen is undetermined.

This PCR relied on a set of 60 Vbeta primers and 13 Jbeta primers. Original processing methods: Counted up in a later analysis, unique TCR beta chains came to some 75 million, with around 10 million shared. The assay was immunoSEQ multiplex PCR, and TCRdb's table has in-frame clones only and misses some. For V, J and clone size, that table is used; D and trimming come from the DNA. The sample shows some 99,000 clones, 73% of them seen only once. Points from the study as a whole: Being productive about 90% or about 30% of the time was typical of most TCR beta V segments in an earlier analysis.

The rearrangement links TRBV25-1 to TRBJ2-5; D is unresolved. The clonotype was recovered from a man aged 35-49 years in good health and CMV-seronegative. Sequencing was done on a sample of PBMCs. The CDR3 reads CASSESPRETQYF. The CDR3 DNA is TGTGCCAGCAGTGAGAGCCCCCGGGAGACCCAGTACTTC.